This T cell receptor beta chain was identified in a study of beta chain features in type 1 diabetes. Note on this clone: What it binds is unknown.

CD45RO/CCR7/CD25/CD127/CD95/CD27 sorting isolated CD4+ naive, central memory, regulatory and stem cell-like memory cells. Study results and limitations: Type 1 diabetes patients had TCRB CDR3s that were shorter (moderately but significantly so) in all four CD4+ subsets. When VDJ junctions were examined, type 1 diabetes patients showed fewer insertions and more deletions.

The study reverse transcribed the entire isolated RNA, so it sequenced expressed TCRB transcripts. The average output of naive, central memory and regulatory T cell samples was approximately 3.7 million reads. TCRdb's table, derived via immunoSEQ multiplex PCR, lists solely in-frame clones and lacks some. The sample yields some 500,000 clones, approximately 10% seen once. This CDR3 contains 16 residues. Looked up from germline, CDR1 is SGHRS and CDR2 is YFSETQ. Unmatched junction bases numbered 12, after V lost 5 bases and J lost 4 bases. The chain carries TRBV5-1 and TRBJ2-3; 8 bases are shared with TRBD2. The source of this sequence is a woman aged 18 to 35 in good health. The material sequenced was naive CD4+ T cells from blood. CDR3: CASRVLGAGAADTQYF. The CDR3 DNA reads as TGCGCCAGCAGGGTCCTAGGAGCGGGAGCCGCAGATACGCAGTATTTT.